A single sample gave rise to the 28 T cell receptor beta chains below, sequenced in a study of T cells in localized non-small cell lung cancer. TCRdb's table, derived via immunoSEQ multiplex PCR, lists solely in-frame clones and lacks some. The sample has some 82,000 clones, less than 85% seen once. The sample in question was PBMCs, obtained before any cancer treatment. The receptors derive from a man aged 35 to 69 with stage II squamous cell lung carcinoma.

J is TRBJ2-2 and V is TRBV6-4; TRBD1 agrees at 8 bases. The CDR3 runs to 15 residues. Trimming cost V 6 bases and J 4 bases; bases outside gene matches: 7. From germline, CDR1 is MRHNA and CDR2 SNTAGT. The CDR3 loop is CASSPDTGGTGELFF. DNA of the CDR3: TGTGCCAGCAGCCCCGACACAGGGGGCACCGGGGAGCTGTTTTTT.

The chain couples TRBV6-5 to TRBJ1-2; 7 bases are a match to TRBD1. This CDR3 contains 14 residues. Germline CDR1 is MNHEY and CDR2 is SVGAGI. Losses at the gene ends were 5 bases for V and 3 bases for J; bases not matched to a gene: 6. The CDR3 DNA follows: TGTGCCAGCAGTACGACAGGGAGAGACTATGGCTACACCTTC. Translation: CASSTTGRDYGYTF.

This chain joins TRBV6-6 and TRBJ1-2, with 11 nucleotides matching TRBD1. This CDR3 is 15 amino acids long. J gave up 4 bases and V 5 bases, and 6 bases lay outside the gene matches. CDR1 is MNHNY and CDR2 is SVGAGI in the germline V gene (reference sequence). CDR3 nucleotide sequence: TGTGCCAGCAGTCGCGGACAGGGGGCGAGCTATGGCTACACCTTC. Translated, it gives CASSRGQGASYGYTF.

The chain uses TRBV7-2 and TRBJ2-1; TRBD1 matches at 7 bases. With V trimmed by 6 bases and J by 4 bases, 6 bases remained unmatched. Germline CDR1 is SGHTA and CDR2 is FQGNSA. The CDR3 covers 14 residues. The CDR3 sequence: CASSRTGVYNEQFF. The CDR3 DNA is TGTGCCAGCAGTCGGACAGGTGTATACAATGAGCAGTTCTTC.

The chain employs TRBV2 and TRBJ2-7, with 7 bases aligning to TRBD2. Germline loops: CDR1 SNHLY, CDR2 FYNNEI. This CDR3 is built from 13 residues. V was clipped by 3 bases and J by 4 bases; unmatched bases: 3. CDR3 protein: CASSDGEGYEQYF. The CDR3 DNA follows: TGTGCCAGCAGTGACGGGGAGGGTTACGAGCAGTACTTC. Using reference TRBV2 and TRBJ2-7 for the parts outside the CDR3, the full variable domain is EPEVTQTPSHQVTQMGQEVILRCVPISNHLYFYWYRQILGQKVEFLVSFYNNEISEKSEIFDDQFSVERPDGSNFTLKIRSTKLEDSAMYFCASSDGEGYEQYFGPGTRLTVT.

The chain uses TRBV28 and TRBJ2-7, with D perhaps TRBD1 (6 bases). With 6 bases removed from V and 3 bases from J, the gap between germline ends came to 15 bases. Germline CDR1 is MDHEN and CDR2 is SYDVKM. The CDR3 is 14 amino acids. CDR3 amino acids: CASSPLQGVYEQYF. DNA for the CDR3: TGTGCCAGCAGCCCGTTACAGGGTGTCTACGAGCAGTACTTC.

The gene calls are TRBV7-8 and TRBJ1-1, with no clear D. Germline CDR1 reads SGHVS; CDR2 reads FQNEAQ. CDR3 length: 17 residues. Between the trimmed V and J ends, which lost 5 bases and 0 bases, there was a span of 19 bases. Written as DNA, the CDR3 is TGTGCCAGCAGCCCCCTGGGATTGAAAGGGTTGAACACTGAAGCTTTCTTT. Encoded protein: CASSPLGLKGLNTEAFF.

The chain has TRBV6-5 and TRBJ1-6; unclear D gene. Germline V gene sequence: CDR1 MNHEY, CDR2 SVGAGI. The V end lost 5 bases, the J end lost 3 bases, and 11 bases lay between the germline ends. The CDR3 spans 15 residues. CDR3 amino acids: CASSPPGLYNSPLHF. CDR3 coding DNA: TGTGCCAGCAGTCCCCCGGGCCTCTATAATTCACCCCTCCACTTT.

This rearrangement joins TRBV27 to TRBJ1-5, with 7 bases matching TRBD1. The CDR3 is 15 residues long. The germline V gene encodes CDR1 MNHEY and CDR2 SMNVEV (reference sequence). The ends lost 4 bases at V and 0 bases at J; junction bases unmatched: 3. CDR3 sequence: CASSSTGNSNQPQHF. The CDR3 bases are TGTGCCAGCAGTTCGACAGGGAATAGCAATCAGCCCCAGCATTTT.

This sequence joins TRBV6-6 and TRBJ1-2, with 7 bases aligning to TRBD1. CDR3 length: 14 amino acids. The germline V gene encodes CDR1 MNHNY and CDR2 SVGAGI (reference sequence). With V trimmed by 7 bases and J by 4 bases, 9 bases remained unmatched. The chain's CDR3 is CASTVTAGGYGYTF. CDR3 nucleotide sequence: TGTGCCAGCACTGTGACGGCAGGGGGCTATGGCTACACCTTC.

The chain joins TRBV5-1 to TRBJ2-2, with TRBD2 matching 10 bases. This CDR3 spans 15 amino acids. V lost 4 bases to trimming and J lost 6 bases; unmatched junction nucleotides: 6. CDR1 and CDR2 (germline): SGHRS, YFSETQ. CDR3 in DNA: TGCGCCAGCAGCGCCAGTCTAGCGGGAGCCGGGGAGCTGTTTTTT. Translating gives CASSASLAGAGELFF.

V usage is TRBV2 and J usage is TRBJ1-5; 9 nucleotides align to TRBD1. V lost 5 bases, J lost 7 bases, and 6 bases stayed unmatched. This CDR3 is built from 14 residues. Germline V CDR1 and CDR2: SNHLY, FYNNEI. CDR3 residues: CASSPDRGNQPQHF. The CDR3 DNA reads TGTGCCAGCAGTCCCGACAGGGGGAACCAGCCCCAGCATTTT.

The chain couples TRBV2 to TRBJ2-1; TRBD1 matches 7 bases. This CDR3 is 15 amino acids long. V shed 7 bases and J 2 bases; nucleotides not matched to a gene: 8. Germline CDR1 and CDR2: SNHLY and FYNNEI. The CDR3 is CASTPMRGPYNEQFF. Written as DNA, the CDR3 is TGTGCCAGCACCCCAATGAGGGGGCCCTACAATGAGCAGTTCTTC.

The chain has TRBV5-6 and TRBJ2-5; 13 bases agree with TRBD2. Germline CDR1 and CDR2: SGHDT and YYEEEE. The trim removed 3 bases at V and 3 bases at J, leaving 8 bases unmatched. The CDR3 runs 17 residues. This CDR3 is CASSSGLAGTEEETQYF. The CDR3 DNA follows: TGTGCCAGCAGCTCGGGACTAGCGGGGACGGAGGAAGAGACCCAGTACTTC. Together with reference TRBV5-6 and TRBJ2-5, the CDR3 gives the full variable domain: DAGVTQSPTHLIKTRGQQVTLRCSPKSGHDTVSWYQQALGQGPQFIFQYYEEEERQRGNFPDRFSGHQFPNYSSELNVNALLLGDSALYLCASSSGLAGTEEETQYFGPGTRLLVL.

This clone showed up just a few times. The chain joins TRBV9 to TRBJ1-2; D uncertain. V lost 3 bases and J lost 0, with 9 bases in between. Germline CDR1 SGDLS, CDR2 YYNGEE. This CDR3 spans 14 amino acids. The CDR3: CASSERGTNYGYTF. The CDR3 DNA reads as TGTGCCAGCAGCGAAAGAGGGACTAACTATGGCTACACCTTC.

This clone was counted a few times. The rearrangement joins TRBV7-2 to TRBJ1-1; TRBD1 agrees at 8 bases. CDR3 length equals 13 residues. Germline V gives CDR1 SGHTA, CDR2 FQGNSA. J was trimmed by 8 bases and V by 1 base; bases with no gene match: 3. The CDR3 bases are TGTGCCAGCAGCTTAGGACAGGGGCTAGAAGCTTTCTTT. Its translation: CASSLGQGLEAFF.

In this sample, this clone turned up once. The V call is TRBV30, the J call TRBJ2-1; TRBD2 matches at 7 bases. Germline V gene lookup returns CDR1 GTSNPN and CDR2 SVGIG (reference sequence). Trimming removed 1 base from V and 6 bases from J; junction bases left unmatched: 0. The CDR3 contains 12 residues. In nucleotides, the CDR3 is TGTGCCTGGAGTGGACTAGCCAATGAGCAGTTCTTC. This encodes CAWSGLANEQFF.

The chain is built from TRBV19 and TRBJ2-4, with D maybe TRBD1 (5 bases). CDR3 length: 16 residues. Germline loops: CDR1 LNHDA, CDR2 SQIVND (reference sequence). The V gene lost 4 bases and the J gene lost 0 bases, with 13 bases spanning the gap. The CDR3 region has the DNA TGTGCCAGTAGTACTCTAAACAGGTTAGCCAAAAACATTCAGTACTTC. This gives the protein CASSTLNRLAKNIQYF.

The rearrangement links TRBV19 to TRBJ2-5; D possibly corresponds to TRBD1 (5 bases). Germline values: CDR1 LNHDA, CDR2 SQIVND (reference sequence). Between the trimmed V and J ends, which lost 6 bases and 1 base, there was a span of 12 bases. The CDR3 consists of 14 residues. This chain's CDR3 is CASSIRGFQETQYF. The CDR3 nucleotides are TGTGCCAGTAGCATTAGGGGATTCCAAGAGACCCAGTACTTC.

A few counts support this clone. V gene TRBV7-2 combines with J gene TRBJ2-6; D ambiguous. Germline assignment: CDR1 SGHTA and CDR2 FQGNSA. Trimming took off 0 bases at V and 0 bases at J, with 6 bases between the two ends. CDR3 length: 16 amino acids. Here the CDR3 reads CASSLAQTSGANVLTF. DNA of the CDR3: TGTGCCAGCAGCTTAGCCCAGACCTCTGGGGCCAACGTCCTGACTTTC.

This clone was counted between two and nine times. The genes are TRBV10-3 and TRBJ2-7, with 10 positions matching TRBD1. The CDR3 is 17 residues long. V was pared by 3 bases and J by 5 bases, with 13 bases of the junction left unmatched. Germline values: CDR1 ENHRY, CDR2 SYGVKD. In nucleotides, the CDR3 is TGTGCCATCAGTGAAGGGGCACCGGGACAGGGGATGGACGAGCAGTACTTC. Translation: CAISEGAPGQGMDEQYF.

The genes are TRBV6-6 and TRBJ2-5, with 10 positions matching TRBD2. The germline V gene has CDR1 MNHNY and CDR2 SVGAGI (reference sequence). V shed 6 bases, J shed 1 base, and the junction held 5 bases outside the gene matches. The CDR3 runs to 15 residues. CDR3 loop: CASSPLAGVQETQYF. DNA of the CDR3: TGTGCCAGCAGCCCTCTAGCGGGGGTCCAAGAGACCCAGTACTTC.

The chain combines TRBV19 with TRBJ1-5; the D gene is possibly TRBD1 (6 bases). Germline-derived CDR1 and CDR2 are LNHDA and SQIVND (reference sequence). Trimming pared 5 bases from V and 7 bases from J, leaving 15 bases between. The CDR3 sequence is 14 residues long. Written as DNA, the CDR3 is TGTGCCAGTAGTGCCGACGTAGGGGGGCAGCCCCAGCATTTT. Encoded protein: CASSADVGGQPQHF.

The CDR3 loop reads CSVARDPNTEAFF. The CDR3 DNA reads as TGCAGCGTCGCCCGGGACCCGAACACTGAAGCTTTCTTT. This rearrangement joins TRBV29-1 to TRBJ1-1; weak D call: TRBD1 (5 bases). The ends were cut back, 6 bases at V and 1 base at J, with 12 bases in the middle. The CDR3 contains 13 residues. CDR1 is SQVTM, CDR2 ANQGSEA, per germline.

The chain combines TRBV6-5 with TRBJ2-7; D possibly corresponds to TRBD1 (6 bases). Trimming pared 6 bases from V and 4 bases from J, leaving 13 bases between. CDR1 and CDR2 (germline): MNHEY, SVGAGI. This CDR3 has 13 amino acids. The CDR3 region is CASRSGTRYEQYF. The CDR3 coding sequence is TGTGCCAGCAGATCCGGGACACGGTACGAGCAGTACTTC.

This chain links TRBV5-1 with TRBJ2-6, with 12 bases fitting TRBD1. V dropped 3 bases and J dropped 0; count of bases not matched to a gene: 4. CDR1 and CDR2 from the germline V gene are SGHRS and YFSETQ. CDR3 length: 18 amino acids. The CDR3 here is CASSSGQGAASGANVLTF. In nucleotides, the CDR3 is TGCGCCAGCAGCTCGGGACAGGGGGCAGCCTCTGGGGCCAACGTCCTGACTTTC.

J is TRBJ1-5 and V is TRBV28; 7 nucleotides align to TRBD1. The CDR3 extends over 16 amino acids. Germline V gene data show CDR1 as MDHEN and CDR2 as SYDVKM. V was clipped by 8 bases and J by 1 base; unmatched bases: 11. CDR3 bases: TGTGCCAGCGGGATAACAGGGGAAGGCAGCAATCAGCCCCAGCATTTT. Translation: CASGITGEGSNQPQHF.

This sequence joins TRBV15 and TRBJ2-5; 7 bases fit TRBD1. This CDR3 contains 17 residues. Germline lookup yields CDR1 LNHNV and CDR2 YYDKDF (reference sequence). J was trimmed by 2 bases and V by 6 bases; bases with no gene match: 15. CDR3: CATRPEKGAIRQETQYF. For the CDR3, the DNA is TGTGCCACCAGACCTGAAAAGGGGGCGATAAGGCAAGAGACCCAGTACTTC.